Listed here are 6 T cell receptor beta chains from one sample, sequenced in a study of low-dose radiotherapy and immunotherapy resistance in tumors. TRAV and TRBV primers primed cDNA for both TCRalpha and TCRbeta. TCR amplification ran 15 to 20 PCR cycles using constant-region and V-primer adapter primers. MiXCR, run by TCRdb on the reads, gives a single entry per CDR3 protein. The sample has about 14,000 distinct CDR3 sequences, roughly 50% seen once. The receptors derive from a human donor with advanced metastatic prostate, ovarian, gallbladder or colorectal cancer (not recorded which). This table probably holds off-target reads from a library built for another chain.

CDR3 sequence: CASSWGQPTYNEQFF. The CDR3 nucleotides are TGCGCCAGCAGCTGGGGACAGCCTACCTACAATGAGCAGTTCTTC. The rearrangement links TRBV5-1 to TRBJ2-1; 7 nucleotides align to TRBD1. Trimming at V came to 3 bases and at J to 2 bases, leaving 5 bases not matched to a gene. Germline V CDR1 and CDR2: SGHRS, YFSETQ. The CDR3 is 15 residues long.

This clonotype turned up a few times. The rearrangement uses TRBV7-8 and TRBJ2-5, with D possibly being TRBD2 (5 bases). Looked up from germline, CDR1 is SGHVS and CDR2 is FQNEAQ. This CDR3 region has 14 residues. Trimming took 7 bases from V and 2 from J, leaving 14 bases between them. The CDR3 DNA reads as TGTGCCAGCATCGCTAAGCGGATACAAGAGACCCAGTACTTC. Residues: CASIAKRIQETQYF.

V and J are TRBV7-2 and TRBJ2-1; no definite D call. The CDR3 extends over 11 amino acids. V was trimmed by 5 bases and J by 10 bases, leaving 9 bases between them. Germline lookup yields CDR1 SGHTA and CDR2 FQGNSA. CDR3 bases: TGTGCCAGCAGCGGATTAGGGGAGCAGTTCTTC. It codes for CASSGLGEQFF.

The CDR3 is CAVRTGNTEAFF. For the CDR3, the DNA is TGTGCCGTACGGACAGGGAATACTGAAGCTTTCTTT. The rearrangement links TRBV10-3 to TRBJ1-1, with TRBD1 matching over 8 bases. The germline CDR1 and CDR2 sequences are ENHRY and SYGVKD. The CDR3 has 12 residues. V lost 11 bases, J lost 5 bases, and 7 bases stayed unmatched.

V and J are TRBV6-5 and TRBJ1-5; 7 nucleotides agree with TRBD1. The CDR3 is 14 amino acids. The trim removed 5 bases at V and 3 bases at J, leaving 4 bases unmatched. Germline V gene lookup returns CDR1 MNHEY and CDR2 SVGAGI. The CDR3 DNA follows: TGTGCCAGCAGTAGGGACAGAGCCAATCAGCCCCAGCATTTT. Translation gives CASSRDRANQPQHF.

This rearrangement joins TRBV5-1 to TRBJ2-3; D unclear. Trimming stripped 4 bases from V and 4 bases from J, with 16 bases between. Germline V lookup: CDR1 SGHRS, CDR2 YFSETQ. This CDR3 has 15 amino acids. The CDR3 reads CASSRTPPESDTQYF. The DNA of the CDR3 is TGCGCCAGCAGCCGAACCCCCCCCGAGTCAGATACGCAGTATTTT.